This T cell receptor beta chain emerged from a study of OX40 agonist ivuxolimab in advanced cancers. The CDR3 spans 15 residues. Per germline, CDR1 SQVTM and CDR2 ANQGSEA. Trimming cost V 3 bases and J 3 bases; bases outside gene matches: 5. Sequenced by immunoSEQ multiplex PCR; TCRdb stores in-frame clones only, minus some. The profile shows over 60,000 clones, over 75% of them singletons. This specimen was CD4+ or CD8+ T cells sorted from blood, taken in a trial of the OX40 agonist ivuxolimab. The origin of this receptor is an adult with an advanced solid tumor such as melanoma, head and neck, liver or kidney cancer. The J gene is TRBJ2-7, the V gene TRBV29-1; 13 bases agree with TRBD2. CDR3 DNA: TGCAGCGTTGAGGGGACTAGCGGGGCGAACTACGAGCAGTACTTC. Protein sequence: CSVEGTSGANYEQYF.